Sequencing of this T cell receptor (beta chain) was carried out in a study of blood T cell repertoires in COVID-19 (dated by TCRdb to 2020 to 2021). Regarding the complete study: Samples covering the acute and convalescent phases of COVID-19 were provided by collaborators in the United States, Italy and Spain. The prospective study material was composed of cDNA or gDNA derived from T cells, B-cell-depleted T cells, or PBMCs. The samples were drawn from two sources: the first 160 participants of the ongoing ImmuneRACE study, and 1,200 or so subjects contributed by 6 global collaborators. Where available, HLA class I and class II types were taken from metadata supplied by the sample provider and were not determined by assay-based typing. The repertoires were made available in a free public database intended to serve as a resource for research on the immune response to SARS-CoV-2. The sample metadata nearly always contained a de-identified subject ID, COVID-19 status, age in years and sex. Subjects who had been exposed to COVID-19, were actively infected with it, or had recovered from it provided the deeply sampled blood TCRbeta repertoires that made up the dataset. Beyond this particular receptor, the publication reports: How much clinical and demographic metadata was included differed by source and by participant, and the metadata was provided uncurated.

As encoded in the germline V gene (reference sequence), CDR1 is LGHDT while CDR2 is YNNKEL. V lost 6 bases and J lost 8 bases, and the count of bases not matched to a germline gene is 13. From cysteine to phenylalanine, the CDR3 is 15 amino acids long. Only the CDR3 region is kept as DNA, spanning 45 bases read in frame from base 1. A word on this clone: No antigen is known for it. Base qualities are missing; no much larger clone stands one base away.

The collaborating institutions used their own protocols to collect whole blood in K2EDTA tubes. For TCRbeta analysis, collaborator samples were shipped as frozen whole blood, as isolated PBMCs, or as DNA extracted from either sample type. TCRbeta CDR3 regions were amplified from genomic DNA using the immunoSEQ Assay, a bias-controlled multiplex PCR. As for how the authors treated the data: Within the assay, amplification of reference gene primers was used to estimate how many nucleated cells each sample contained. To quantify the absolute abundance of each unique TCRbeta CDR3 rearrangement, sequence reads were collapsed and filtered. For each sample, productive Simpson clonality was calculated by taking the square root of Simpson's diversity index across productive rearrangements. Sourced from immuneACCESS, this table was stored by TCRdb with only in-frame sequences that have V and J called. A share of the clones is absent; for the studies checked, an unresolved V gene accounts for under half, and the remainder has no known explanation. The DNA was the basis for D and trimming; V, J and clone size are from that table. In all, the sample holds some 120,000 clones, and approximately 81% of those were seen once. Jointly, the top ten make up more than 35% of the sample.

This sequence uses TRBV3-1 (or the pseudogene TRBV3-2) and TRBJ1-3, with 7 junctional bases fitting TRBD1. The receptor was isolated from a man between 40 and 49 years old with active or convalescent COVID-19. The sequenced sample was peripheral blood. This receptor has the CDR3 CASSQRQGSPHTIYF. In nucleotides, the sequence is TGTGCCAGCAGTCAACGACAGGGTTCCCCGCACACCATATATTTT.